This T cell receptor (beta chain) was captured by sequencing in a study of T cell changes during pregnancy in multiple sclerosis (dated by TCRdb to between 2017 and 2020). About the study as a whole: In women with multiple sclerosis, the researchers looked at how the T cell repertoire shifted as pregnancy progressed.

The junction shows trimming of 5 bases on V and 7 bases on J, and the gene matches do not reach 7 bases of it. The germline V gene (reference sequence) supplies CDR1 LNHDA and CDR2 SQIVND. There are 16 amino acids in the CDR3, from cysteine to phenylalanine inclusive. The DNA shown is the 48-base CDR3, in frame from base 1. With respect to this clone: Its antigen specificity is not known. Base qualities are not provided; no much larger clone lies one nucleotide away.

Receptor libraries were prepared by the immunoSEQ multiplex PCR assay. TCRdb re-hosts the immuneACCESS table, in-frame sequences only. Its copies lack some clones; in the studies checked, an unresolved V gene accounts for under half of them, and the cause for the rest is not known. The sample table shows about 40,000 clones, and more than 85% are seen once. The leading ten clones occupy less than 0.75% of the sample. The rearrangement combines TRBV19 with TRBJ2-3, with 15 bases aligning to TRBD2. This material consisted of CD4+ T cells from peripheral blood mononuclear cells, taken in the third trimester of pregnancy. The sequence was collected from a female donor with multiple sclerosis, enrolled in a pregnancy study. The sequence in DNA is TGTGCCAGTAGTCCCACGGGACTAGCGGGGGGTAATACGCAGTATTTT. Translated, this is CASSPTGLAGGNTQYF.